This note documents a single T cell receptor (beta chain) sequence. The record originates from a study of blood T cells in healthy people across ages. Together with a sample-barcoded 5' primer, a J-beta primer mix was included in a second PCR lasting roughly 6 to 12 cycles. TCRdb recomputed calls from the 5' RACE reads with MiXCR, one row per CDR3 protein. This sample has 450,000 to 700,000 distinct CDR3 sequences, with 25% to 30% found just once. Material for sequencing was blood. The clonotype was recovered from a woman aged 70-85 years in good health.

This chain's CDR3 is CASSLVFGGRETQYF. DNA for the CDR3: TGTGCCAGCAGCTTAGTATTTGGGGGGAGGGAGACCCAGTACTTC. The genes are TRBV11-2 and TRBJ2-1; the D gene is possibly TRBD2 (6 bases). The J call may be in error: the DNA end matches TRBJ2-5 better. Per germline, CDR1 SGHAT and CDR2 FQNNGV. This CDR3 has 15 amino acids.